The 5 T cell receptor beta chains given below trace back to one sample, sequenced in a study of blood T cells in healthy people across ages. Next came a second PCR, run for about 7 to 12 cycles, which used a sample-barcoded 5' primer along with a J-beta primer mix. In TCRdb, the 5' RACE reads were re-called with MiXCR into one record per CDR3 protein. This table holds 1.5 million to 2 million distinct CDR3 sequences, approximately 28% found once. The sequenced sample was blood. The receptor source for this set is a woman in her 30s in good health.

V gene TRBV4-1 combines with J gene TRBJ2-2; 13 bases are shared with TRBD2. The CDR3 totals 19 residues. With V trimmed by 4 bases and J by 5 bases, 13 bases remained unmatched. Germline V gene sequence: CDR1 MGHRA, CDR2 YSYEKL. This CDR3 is CASSPLGTSGTGRTGELFF. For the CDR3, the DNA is TGCGCCAGCAGCCCCTTAGGGACTAGCGGGACCGGTCGGACCGGGGAGCTGTTTTTT.

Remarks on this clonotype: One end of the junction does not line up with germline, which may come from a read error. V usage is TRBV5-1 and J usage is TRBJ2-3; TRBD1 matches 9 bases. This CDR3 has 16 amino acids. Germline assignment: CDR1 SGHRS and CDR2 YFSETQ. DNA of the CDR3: TGCGCCAGCAACTTGGCTGCCGGGACAGGGTTGGATACGCAGTATTTT. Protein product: CASNLAAGTGLDTQYF.

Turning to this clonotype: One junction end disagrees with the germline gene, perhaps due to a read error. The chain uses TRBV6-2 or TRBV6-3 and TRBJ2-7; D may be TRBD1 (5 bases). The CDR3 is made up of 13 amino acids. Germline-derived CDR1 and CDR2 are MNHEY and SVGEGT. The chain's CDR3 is CASKADTHYEQDF. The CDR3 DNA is TGTGCCAGCAAGGCGGACACCCACTACGAGCAGGACTTC.

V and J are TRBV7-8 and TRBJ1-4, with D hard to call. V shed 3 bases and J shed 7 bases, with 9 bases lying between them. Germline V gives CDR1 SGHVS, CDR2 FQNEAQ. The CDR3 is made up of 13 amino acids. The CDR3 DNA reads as TGTGCCAGCAGCTTCGTGACCGTTGAAAAACTGTTTTTT. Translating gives CASSFVTVEKLFF.

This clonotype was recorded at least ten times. CDR3 nucleotide sequence: TGTGCCAGCAGCTCACCGGGGGGGTCGACCCAGTACTTC. It translates to CASSSPGGSTQYF. The genes are TRBV7-2 and TRBJ2-5, with 8 nucleotides matching TRBD2. The CDR3 length is 13 residues. The junction had 5 bases not matched to a gene; V was cut back by 4 bases and J by 7 bases. CDR1 and CDR2 (germline): SGHTA, FQGNSA.